The sequence of this TCR beta chain was determined in a study of beta chain features in type 1 diabetes. This clone came up a few times. Its antigen is not known. The CDR3 is 15 amino acids. Germline lookup yields CDR1 SGHRS and CDR2 YFSETQ. V was trimmed by 0 bases and J by 3 bases, leaving 12 bases between them. Study results and limitations: There were fewer insertions and more deletions at the VDJ junctions of type 1 diabetes patients.

The isolated RNA, all of it, was reverse transcribed, so expressed TCRB transcripts were what got sequenced. Deep immunoSEQ sequencing covered naive, central memory and regulatory T cell samples. Only in-frame clones appear in the TCRdb table, and some are missing; sequencing was by immunoSEQ multiplex PCR. The profile shows roughly 370,000 clones, 14% of them singletons. The chain links TRBV5-1 to TRBJ2-5; D is ambiguous. This clonotype originated in a man in his thirties or forties in good health. The sequenced sample was naive CD4+ T cells from blood. In DNA form, the CDR3 reads TGCGCCAGCAGCTTGGCCGGGCGAGGAGAAGAGACCCAGTACTTC. Translated: CASSLAGRGEETQYF.